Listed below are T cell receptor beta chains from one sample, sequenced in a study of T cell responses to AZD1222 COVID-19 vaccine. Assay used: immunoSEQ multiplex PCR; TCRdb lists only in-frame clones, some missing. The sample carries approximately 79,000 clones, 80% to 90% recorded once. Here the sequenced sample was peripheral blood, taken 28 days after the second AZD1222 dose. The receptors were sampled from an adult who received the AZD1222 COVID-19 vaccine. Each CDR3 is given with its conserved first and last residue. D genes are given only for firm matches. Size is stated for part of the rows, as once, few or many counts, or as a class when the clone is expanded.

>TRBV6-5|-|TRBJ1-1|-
CASSPMAGREAFF
TGTGCCAGCAGCCCGATGGCGGGACGTGAAGCTTTCTTT
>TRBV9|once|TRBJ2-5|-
CASSVATWETQYF
TGTGCCAGCAGCGTAGCTACCTGGGAGACCCAGTACTTC
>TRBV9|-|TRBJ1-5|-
CASSVGEDQPQHF
TGTGCCAGCAGCGTAGGGGAGGATCAGCCCCAGCATTTT
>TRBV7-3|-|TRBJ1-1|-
CASSSNGGHNTEAFF
TGTGCCAGCAGCTCAAATGGGGGGCATAACACTGAAGCTTTCTTT
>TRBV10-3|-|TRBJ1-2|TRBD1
CAISERTGVGYTF
TGTGCCATCAGTGAGAGAACAGGGGTCGGCTACACCTTC
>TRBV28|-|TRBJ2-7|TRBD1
CASSPLRDRGYEQYF
TGTGCCAGCAGTCCTCTCCGGGACAGGGGCTACGAGCAGTACTTC
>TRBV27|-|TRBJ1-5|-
CASRHRENQPQHF
TGTGCCAGCAGACACAGGGAGAATCAGCCCCAGCATTTT
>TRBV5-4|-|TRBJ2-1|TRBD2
CASSLGISGSFVSEQFF
TGTGCCAGCAGCTTGGGTATTAGCGGGAGTTTCGTGAGTGAGCAGTTCTTC
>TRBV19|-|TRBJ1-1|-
CASSYRDGNTEAFF
TGTGCCAGTAGTTACCGGGACGGGAACACTGAAGCTTTCTTT
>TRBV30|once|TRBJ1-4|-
CAYADSSTNEKLFF
TGTGCCTACGCGGACAGCTCAACTAATGAAAAACTGTTTTTT
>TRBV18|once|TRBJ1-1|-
CASSPGSVRSNTEAFF
TGTGCCAGCTCACCAGGGAGCGTCAGGAGCAACACTGAAGCTTTCTTT
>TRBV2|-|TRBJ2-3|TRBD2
CASSDSGKKREITDTQYF
TGTGCCAGCAGTGACTCGGGGAAGAAGCGGGAGATAACAGATACGCAGTATTTT
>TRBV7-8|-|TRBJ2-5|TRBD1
CASSPWTGRKQETQYF
TGTGCCAGCAGCCCCTGGACAGGGAGGAAGCAAGAGACCCAGTACTTC
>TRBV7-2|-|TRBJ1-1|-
CASSLKLGGGHTEAFF
TGTGCCAGCAGCTTAAAGTTGGGAGGGGGGCACACTGAAGCTTTCTTT
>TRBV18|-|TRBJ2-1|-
CASSREGTVGIDEQFF
TGTGCCAGCTCACGGGAAGGGACGGTGGGGATCGATGAGCAGTTCTTC
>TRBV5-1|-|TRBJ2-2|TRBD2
CASSSSGRNTGELFF
TGCGCCAGCAGTAGTAGCGGGAGGAACACCGGGGAGCTGTTTTTT
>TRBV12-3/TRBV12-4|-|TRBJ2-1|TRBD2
CASSSGRAGEQFF
TGTGCCAGCAGTAGCGGGAGGGCAGGTGAGCAGTTCTTC
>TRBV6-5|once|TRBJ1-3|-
CASSLAAGTGNTIYF
TGTGCCAGCTCCCTGGCGGCAGGGACAGGAAACACCATATATTTT
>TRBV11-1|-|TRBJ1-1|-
CASRPSENTEAFF
TGTGCCAGCAGACCCAGCGAAAACACTGAAGCTTTCTTT
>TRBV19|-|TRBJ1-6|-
CASSFTQGRGNSPLHF
TGTGCCAGTAGTTTCACACAGGGTAGAGGGAATTCACCCCTCCACTTT
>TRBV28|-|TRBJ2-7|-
CASTLGGYEQYF
TGTGCCAGCACTTTGGGGGGATACGAGCAGTACTTC
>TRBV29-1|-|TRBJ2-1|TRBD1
CSVEVSGQGRDEQFF
TGCAGCGTTGAGGTTTCGGGACAGGGGCGGGATGAGCAGTTCTTC
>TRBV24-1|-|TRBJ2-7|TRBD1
CATSDPGTGYEQYF
TGTGCCACCAGTGATCCCGGGACAGGGTACGAGCAGTACTTC
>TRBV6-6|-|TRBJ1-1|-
CASSYSTNTEAFF
TGTGCCAGCAGTTACTCGACGAACACTGAAGCTTTCTTT
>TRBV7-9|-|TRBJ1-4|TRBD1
CASSFLQGSEKLFF
TGTGCCAGCAGCTTTCTACAGGGGAGTGAAAAACTGTTTTTT
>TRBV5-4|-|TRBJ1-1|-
CASSLGAVNTEAFF
TGTGCCAGCAGCTTGGGAGCAGTGAACACTGAAGCTTTCTTT
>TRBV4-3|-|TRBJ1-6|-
CASSRTGGNSPLHF
TGCGCCAGCAGCCGCACCGGGGGAAATTCACCCCTCCACTTT
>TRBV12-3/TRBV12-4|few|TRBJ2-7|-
CASKTGSSYEQYF
TGTGCCAGCAAAACAGGGTCCTCCTACGAGCAGTACTTC
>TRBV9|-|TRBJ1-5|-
CASSVEGQSNQPQHF
TGTGCCAGCAGCGTAGAGGGACAAAGCAATCAGCCCCAGCATTTT
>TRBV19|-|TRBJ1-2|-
CATARGGANYGYTF
TGTGCCACCGCGAGGGGGGGAGCTAACTATGGCTACACCTTC
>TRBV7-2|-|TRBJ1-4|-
CASSPNGVPNEKLFF
TGTGCCAGCAGCCCCAATGGGGTGCCTAATGAAAAACTGTTTTTT
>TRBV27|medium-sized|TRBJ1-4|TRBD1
CASSPTGTGFLSLFF
TGTGCCAGCAGTCCAACCGGGACAGGGTTCCTGTCACTGTTTTTT
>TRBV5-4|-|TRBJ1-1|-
CASNSQDTEAFF
TGTGCCAGCAACTCGCAGGACACTGAAGCTTTCTTT
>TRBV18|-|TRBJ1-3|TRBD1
CASSQGTAGNTIYF
TGTGCCAGCTCACAGGGGACAGCTGGAAACACCATATATTTT
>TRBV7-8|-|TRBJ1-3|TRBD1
CASSLVGGGFGNTIYF
TGTGCCAGCAGCTTAGTGGGAGGGGGCTTTGGAAACACCATATATTTT
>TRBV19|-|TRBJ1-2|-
CASIPHRDKYNYGYTF
TGTGCCAGTATCCCCCACCGGGACAAATACAACTATGGCTACACCTTC
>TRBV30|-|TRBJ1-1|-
CAWSVREQLNTEAFF
TGTGCCTGGAGTGTACGGGAACAGCTGAACACTGAAGCTTTCTTT
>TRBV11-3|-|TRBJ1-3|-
CASSQQGYGNTIYF
TGTGCCAGCAGCCAGCAGGGCTATGGAAACACCATATATTTT